This T cell receptor (beta chain) comes out of a study of cytomegalovirus exposure and HLA in healthy donors. Study-level information: A subsequent analysis reported that the roughly 120 validation repertoires were produced on the same platform that had also been used for the roughly 670 first-cohort repertoires.

As for this clone: Its antigen is still unknown.

Data came from immunoSEQ multiplex PCR; TCRdb stores just in-frame clones and leaves some out. The sample has over 100,000 clones; around 87% are singletons. Overall study results and limits: Subsequent analysis of the 110 or so validation repertoires found a tendency for first-cohort TCR clusters to co-occur.

Per the germline V gene, CDR1 is SGHRS and CDR2 is YFSETQ. V lost 0 bases and J 2 bases, leaving 5 bases between the germline ends. CDR3 size: 14 residues. The donors were members of the validation cohort comprising about 120 subjects, separate from the approximately 670-subject first cohort. The sequenced material came from PBMCs. V is TRBV5-1 and J is TRBJ2-2; D unclear. The TCR comes from a woman between 18 and 30 years old in good health and CMV-seropositive. CDR3 DNA: TGCGCCAGCAGCTTGGACAGAAACACCGGGGAGCTGTTTTTT. It specifies CASSLDRNTGELFF.